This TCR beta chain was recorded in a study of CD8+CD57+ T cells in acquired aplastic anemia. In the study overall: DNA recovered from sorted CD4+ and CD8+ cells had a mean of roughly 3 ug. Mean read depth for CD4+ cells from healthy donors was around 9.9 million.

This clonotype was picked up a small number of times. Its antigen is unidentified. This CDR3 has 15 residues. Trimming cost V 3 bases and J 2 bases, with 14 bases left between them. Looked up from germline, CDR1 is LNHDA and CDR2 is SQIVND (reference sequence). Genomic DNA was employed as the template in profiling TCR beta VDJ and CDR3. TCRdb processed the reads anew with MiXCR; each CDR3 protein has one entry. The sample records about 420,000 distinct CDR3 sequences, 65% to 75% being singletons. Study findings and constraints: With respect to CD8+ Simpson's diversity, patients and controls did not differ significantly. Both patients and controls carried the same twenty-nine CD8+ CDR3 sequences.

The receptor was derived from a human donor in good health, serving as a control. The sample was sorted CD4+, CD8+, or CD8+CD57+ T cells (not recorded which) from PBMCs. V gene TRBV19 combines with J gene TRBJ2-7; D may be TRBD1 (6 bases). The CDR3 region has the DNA TGTGCCAGTAGTATTTCGGTGGGACAAGCCTACGAGCAGTACTTC. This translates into CASSISVGQAYEQYF.